This T cell receptor (beta chain) was identified in a study of radiotherapy plus CTLA-4 blockade in lung cancer. The overall study: Disease control was achieved by roughly 32% of patients, and objective responses by about 19%. Points from the study as a whole: Early shifts in blood T cell clones, with interferon-beta, reportedly predicted response best. Some TCR clones had been derived from tumors. These clones expanded in peripheral blood after radiotherapy plus ipilimumab.

Germline CDR1 is SGHKS and CDR2 is YYEKEE (reference sequence). The CDR3 length is 16 residues. Trimming pared 0 bases from V and 0 bases from J, leaving 9 bases between. This clone was recorded once. Its specificity is unknown. Produced via immunoSEQ multiplex PCR; TCRdb's table is partial and in-frame only. This sample has 40,000 to 60,000 clones, with 75% to 90% found just once. Treatment of patients with chemo-refractory metastatic non-small-cell lung cancer consisted of focal radiation plus CTLA-4 blockade with ipilimumab. The clonotype was recovered from a human donor with non-small cell lung cancer who had stable disease on radiotherapy plus ipilimumab. This material consisted of peripheral blood, taken from a patient treated with radiotherapy plus ipilimumab. The chain recombines TRBV5-5 with TRBJ1-4; D is unresolved. The CDR3 DNA is TGTGCCAGCAGCTTGGGACTGATGGCAACTAATGAAAAACTGTTTTTT. This codes for CASSLGLMATNEKLFF.